One TCR beta chain is described in this entry. The target antigen is unknown. The sorted regulatory T cells were CD4+, CD25-high and CD127-low, with genomic DNA sequenced. These data belong to a study of regulatory and conventional T cells in RAG deficiency. This CDR3 comprises 14 residues. V gave up 10 bases and J gave up 5 bases; unmatched junction bases: 8. Germline values: CDR1 SNHLY, CDR2 FYNNEI. The method was immunoSEQ multiplex PCR; TCRdb's version includes in-frame clones alone and lacks a portion of them. The sample lists about 28,000 clones; 75% to 95% were seen once. Study-wide results and limits: Shannon entropy fell and Simpson indices rose in RAG-deficient patients. Other subsets showed approximately 10-fold reductions, but Treg unique TCR beta sequences fell 75 to 100-fold in these patients. In Omenn syndrome, sorted "Tregs" may be peripherally activated cells. Shorter CDR3s in all patient subsets; >80% Treg-Tconv overlap in Omenn.

These data were also filed under a second study, of regulatory T cells. That work states: Primers: 52 TRBV forward and 13 TRBJ reverse.

The gene calls are TRBV2 and TRBJ1-6; 7 bases align to TRBD1. The sequenced material came from Tregs sorted from blood. The TCR sequence derives from a human donor in good health. CDR3 amino acids: CATSRDRNNSPLHF. CDR3 in DNA: TGTGCCACGTCAAGGGACAGAAATAATTCACCCCTCCACTTT. Based on the CDR3 plus reference TRBV2 and TRBJ1-6, the full variable domain is EPEVTQTPSHQVTQMGQEVILRCVPISNHLYFYWYRQILGQKVEFLVSFYNNEISEKSEIFDDQFSVERPDGSNFTLKIRSTKLEDSAMYFCATSRDRNNSPLHFGNGTRLTVT.